This entry features one T cell receptor beta chain sequence. In the PCR, 60 Vbeta and 13 Jbeta primers were used. The method was immunoSEQ multiplex PCR; TCRdb's version includes in-frame clones alone and lacks a portion of them. The sample shows roughly 60,000 clones, about 72% of them seen only once. CDR1 SGHNT and CDR2 YYREEE come from the germline V gene (reference sequence). This CDR3 is 15 amino acids long. V lost 2 bases and J lost 7; bases outside the gene matches: 5. This sample is part of a study of cytomegalovirus exposure and HLA in healthy donors. The sample taken for sequencing was PBMCs. The chain couples TRBV5-4 to TRBJ2-2; the match to TRBD2 covers 10 bases. The source is a woman aged 40 to 50 in good health and CMV-seropositive. The DNA of the CDR3 is TGTGCCAGCAGCTTTCGTAGCGGGGGGATCGGGGAGCTGTTTTTT. Amino acids: CASSFRSGGIGELFF.